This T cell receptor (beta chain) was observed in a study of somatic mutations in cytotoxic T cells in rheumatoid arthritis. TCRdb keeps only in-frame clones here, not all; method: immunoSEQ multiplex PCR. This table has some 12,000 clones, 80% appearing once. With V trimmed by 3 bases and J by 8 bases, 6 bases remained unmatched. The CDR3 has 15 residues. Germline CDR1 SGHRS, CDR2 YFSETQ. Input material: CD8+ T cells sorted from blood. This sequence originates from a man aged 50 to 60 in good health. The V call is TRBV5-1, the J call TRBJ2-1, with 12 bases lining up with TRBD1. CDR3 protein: CASSSGQGAPYEQFF. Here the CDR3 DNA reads TGCGCCAGCAGCTCGGGACAGGGGGCGCCGTATGAGCAGTTCTTC.